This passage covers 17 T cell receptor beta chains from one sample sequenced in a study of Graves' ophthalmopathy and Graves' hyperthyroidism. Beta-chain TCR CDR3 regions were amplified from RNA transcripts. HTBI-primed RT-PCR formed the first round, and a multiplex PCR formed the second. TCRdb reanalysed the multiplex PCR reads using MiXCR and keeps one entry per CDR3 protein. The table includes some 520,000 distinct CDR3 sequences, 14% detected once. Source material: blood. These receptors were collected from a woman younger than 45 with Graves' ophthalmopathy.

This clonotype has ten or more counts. The CDR3 DNA sequence: TGTGCCAGCAGTGAGACAGTCAACTATGGCTACACCTTC. Its translation: CASSETVNYGYTF. The gene calls are TRBV2 and TRBJ1-2; a possible D gene is TRBD1 (5 bases). V was trimmed by 3 bases and J by 2 bases, leaving 7 bases between them. CDR1 and CDR2 (germline): SNHLY, FYNNEI. The CDR3 length is 13 residues.

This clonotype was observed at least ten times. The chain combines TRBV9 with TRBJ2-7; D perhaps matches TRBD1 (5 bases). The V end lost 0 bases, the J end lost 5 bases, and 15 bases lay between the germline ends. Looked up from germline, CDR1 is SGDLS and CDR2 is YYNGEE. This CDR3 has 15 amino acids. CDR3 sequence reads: CASSVGGRYSDEQYF. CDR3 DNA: TGTGCCAGCAGCGTAGGGGGCAGGTACTCGGACGAGCAGTACTTC.

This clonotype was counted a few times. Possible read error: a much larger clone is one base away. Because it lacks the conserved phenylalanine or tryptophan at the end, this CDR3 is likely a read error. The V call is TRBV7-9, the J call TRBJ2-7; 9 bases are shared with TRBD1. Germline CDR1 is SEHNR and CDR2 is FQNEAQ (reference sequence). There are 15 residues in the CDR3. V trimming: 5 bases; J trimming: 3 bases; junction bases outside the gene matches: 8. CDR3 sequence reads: CASSINRDRVYEQYY. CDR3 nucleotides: TGTGCCAGCAGCATCAACCGGGACAGGGTCTACGAGCAGTACTAC.

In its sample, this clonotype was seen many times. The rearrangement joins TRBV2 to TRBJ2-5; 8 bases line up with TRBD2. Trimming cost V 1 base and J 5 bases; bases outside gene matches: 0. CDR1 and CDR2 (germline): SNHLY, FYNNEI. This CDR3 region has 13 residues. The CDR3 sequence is CASSEERGETQYF. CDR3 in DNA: TGTGCCAGCAGTGAAGAGCGGGGGGAGACCCAGTACTTC.

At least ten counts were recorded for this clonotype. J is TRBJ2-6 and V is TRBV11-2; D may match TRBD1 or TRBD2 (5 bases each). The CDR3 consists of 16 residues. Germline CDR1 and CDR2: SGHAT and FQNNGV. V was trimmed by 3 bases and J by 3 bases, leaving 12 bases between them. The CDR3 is CASSFDPGSGANVLTF. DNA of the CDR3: TGTGCCAGCAGCTTTGACCCAGGGAGTGGGGCCAACGTCCTGACTTTC.

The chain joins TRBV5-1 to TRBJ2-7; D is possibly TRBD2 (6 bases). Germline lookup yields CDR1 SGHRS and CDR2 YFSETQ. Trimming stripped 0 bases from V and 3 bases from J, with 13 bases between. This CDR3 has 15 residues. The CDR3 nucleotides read TGCGCCAGCAGCTTGGCCGCTAGCGAAATCTACGAGCAGTACTTC. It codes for CASSLAASEIYEQYF.

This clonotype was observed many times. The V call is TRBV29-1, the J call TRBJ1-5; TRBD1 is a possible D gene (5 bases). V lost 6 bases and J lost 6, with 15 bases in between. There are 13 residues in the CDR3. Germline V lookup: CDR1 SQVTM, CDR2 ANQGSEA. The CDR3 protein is CSVQAGSGQPQHF. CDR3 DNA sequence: TGCAGCGTCCAGGCAGGGTCGGGTCAGCCCCAGCATTTT.

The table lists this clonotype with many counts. The CDR3 spells CSARVAGRYEQYF. In DNA, the CDR3 is TGCAGTGCTAGGGTAGCGGGACGGTACGAGCAGTACTTC. This chain uses TRBV20-1 with TRBJ2-7; 8 bases agree with TRBD2. The J segment lost 4 bases and the V segment lost 3 bases, leaving 5 bases of the junction unmatched. This CDR3 has 13 amino acids. Germline CDR1 and CDR2: DFQATT and SNEGSKA (reference sequence).

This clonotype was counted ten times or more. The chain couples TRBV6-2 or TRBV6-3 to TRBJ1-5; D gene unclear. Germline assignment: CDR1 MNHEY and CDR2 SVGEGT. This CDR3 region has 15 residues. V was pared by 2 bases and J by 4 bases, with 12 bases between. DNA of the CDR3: TGTGCCAGCAGTTACCGGAATGTAGGGAATCAGCCCCAGCATTTT. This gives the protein CASSYRNVGNQPQHF.

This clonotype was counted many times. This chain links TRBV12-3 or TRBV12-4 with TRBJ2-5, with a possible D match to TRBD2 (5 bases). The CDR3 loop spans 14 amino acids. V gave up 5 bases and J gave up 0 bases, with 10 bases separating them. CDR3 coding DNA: TGTGCCAGCAGTCCGACTAATAACCAAGAGACCCAGTACTTC. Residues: CASSPTNNQETQYF.

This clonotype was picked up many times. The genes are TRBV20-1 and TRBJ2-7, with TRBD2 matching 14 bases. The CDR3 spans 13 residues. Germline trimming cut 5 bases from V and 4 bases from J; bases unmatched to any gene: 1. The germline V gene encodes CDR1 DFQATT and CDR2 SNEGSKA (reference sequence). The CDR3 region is CSAGTSGRYEQYF. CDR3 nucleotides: TGCAGTGCTGGGACTAGCGGGAGATACGAGCAGTACTTC.

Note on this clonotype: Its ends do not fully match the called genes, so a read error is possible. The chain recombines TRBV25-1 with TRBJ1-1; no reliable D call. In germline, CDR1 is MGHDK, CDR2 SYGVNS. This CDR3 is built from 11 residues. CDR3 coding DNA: TGTGCCAGCAGTGGCAGAGTTGAAGTTTTCTTT. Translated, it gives CASSGRVEVFF.

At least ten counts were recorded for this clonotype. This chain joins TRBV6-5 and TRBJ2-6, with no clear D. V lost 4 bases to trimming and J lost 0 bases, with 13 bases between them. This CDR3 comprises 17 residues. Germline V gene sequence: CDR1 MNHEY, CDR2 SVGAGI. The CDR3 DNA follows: TGTGCCAGCAGTTGCCAACCGGTCCACTCTGGGGCCAACGTCCTGACTTTC. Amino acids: CASSCQPVHSGANVLTF.

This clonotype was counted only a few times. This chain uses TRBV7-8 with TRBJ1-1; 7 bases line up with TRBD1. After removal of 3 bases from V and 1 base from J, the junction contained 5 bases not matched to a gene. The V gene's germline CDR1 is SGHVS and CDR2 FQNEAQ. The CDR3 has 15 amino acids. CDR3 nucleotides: TGTGCCAGCAGCTTCCCGACAGGGAGGAACACTGAAGCTTTCTTT. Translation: CASSFPTGRNTEAFF.

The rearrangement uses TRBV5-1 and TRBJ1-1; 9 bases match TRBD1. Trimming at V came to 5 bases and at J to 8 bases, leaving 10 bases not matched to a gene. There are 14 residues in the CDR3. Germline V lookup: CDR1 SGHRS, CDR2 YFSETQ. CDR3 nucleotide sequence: TGCGCCAGCAGGGACTCCGGGACAGGGAAGGAAGCTTTCTTT. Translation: CASRDSGTGKEAFF.

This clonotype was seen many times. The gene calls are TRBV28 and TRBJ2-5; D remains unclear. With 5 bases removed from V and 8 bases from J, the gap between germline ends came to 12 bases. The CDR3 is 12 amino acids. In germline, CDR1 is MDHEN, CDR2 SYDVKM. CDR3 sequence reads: CASSSSPRTQYF. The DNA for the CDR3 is TGTGCCAGCAGTAGCTCCCCAAGAACCCAGTACTTC.

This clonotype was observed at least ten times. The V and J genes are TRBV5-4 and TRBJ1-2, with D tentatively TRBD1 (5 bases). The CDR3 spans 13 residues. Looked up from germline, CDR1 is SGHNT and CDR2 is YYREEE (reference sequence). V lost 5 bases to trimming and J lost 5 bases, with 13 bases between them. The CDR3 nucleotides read TGTGCCAGCAGTGCGGACACCTATTATGGCTACACCTTC. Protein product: CASSADTYYGYTF.